These 11 T cell receptor beta chains originate from one sample sequenced in a study of cytomegalovirus exposure and HLA in healthy donors. Primers: 60 Vbeta forward and 13 Jbeta reverse. Libraries were prepared by immunoSEQ multiplex PCR; TCRdb keeps only in-frame clonotypes and omits some of them. The sample consists of a few hundred thousand clones, 77% of them appearing once. The material sequenced was PBMCs. These receptors came from a woman aged 55 to 70 in good health and CMV-seropositive.

This clone was picked up a small number of times. The chain recombines TRBV5-8 with TRBJ2-7, with D maybe TRBD1 (6 bases). In germline, CDR1 is SGHTS, CDR2 YDEGEE. Trimming removed 4 bases at V and 3 bases at J, with 17 bases between. CDR3 length: 15 amino acids. The CDR3 spells CASSKGQPIDYEQYF. The CDR3 DNA follows: TGTGCCAGCAGCAAAGGACAGCCGATAGACTACGAGCAGTACTTC.

In this sample, this clone turned up a few times. V and J are TRBV2 and TRBJ1-1; 7 nucleotides align to TRBD1. The CDR3 runs 14 residues. Germline assignment: CDR1 SNHLY and CDR2 FYNNEI. Germline trimming cut 9 bases from V and 1 base from J; bases unmatched to any gene: 8. CDR3 amino acids: CASTSQGGNTEAFF. The CDR3 nucleotides are TGTGCCAGTACCTCTCAGGGGGGGAACACTGAAGCTTTCTTT.

In its sample, this clone was seen once. The chain recombines TRBV5-1 with TRBJ2-1; D is unclear. Per germline, CDR1 SGHRS and CDR2 YFSETQ. The CDR3 covers 13 residues. The V end was cut by 1 base, the J end by 6 bases, with 8 bases between. The CDR3 bases are TGCGCCAGCAGCTTGCTCCTTCCCAATGAGCAGTTCTTC. This translates into CASSLLLPNEQFF.

This chain joins TRBV6-6 and TRBJ1-1; the match to TRBD1 covers 8 bases. The ends lost 7 bases at V and 2 bases at J; junction bases unmatched: 9. CDR1 MNHNY and CDR2 SVGAGI come from the germline V gene (reference sequence). The CDR3 runs 15 residues. The CDR3 sequence is CASTQGGTGNTEAFF. The CDR3, as DNA: TGTGCCAGCACCCAAGGGGGGACAGGTAACACTGAAGCTTTCTTT.

The chain employs TRBV5-1 and TRBJ1-6; D perhaps matches TRBD1 (6 bases). Germline values: CDR1 SGHRS, CDR2 YFSETQ. V was shortened by 0 bases and J by 10 bases, with 11 bases between the two germline ends. CDR3 length: 14 residues. The CDR3 here is CASSLVGGQSPLHF. The CDR3 nucleotides read TGCGCCAGCAGCTTGGTCGGGGGGCAATCACCCCTCCACTTT.

This clone was observed a few times. This sequence joins TRBV5-6 and TRBJ2-7; possibly TRBD1 for D (6 bases). CDR1 and CDR2 (germline): SGHDT, YYEEEE. V lost 3 bases and J 4 bases, leaving 17 bases between the germline ends. The CDR3 totals 15 residues. DNA for the CDR3: TGTGCCAGCAGCTCCCACCGGCAGGGACAATACGAGCAGTACTTC. Translated, it gives CASSSHRQGQYEQYF. Complete variable domain (other parts from reference TRBV5-6 and TRBJ2-7): DAGVTQSPTHLIKTRGQQVTLRCSPKSGHDTVSWYQQALGQGPQFIFQYYEEEERQRGNFPDRFSGHQFPNYSSELNVNALLLGDSALYLCASSSHRQGQYEQYFGPGTRLTVT.

The V gene is TRBV11-3, the J gene TRBJ1-1; D remains ambiguous. CDR1 is SGHNT, CDR2 YENEEA, per germline. The CDR3 loop spans 14 amino acids. The germline V and J ends were trimmed by 1 base and 4 bases, with 10 bases remaining between them. The DNA for the CDR3 is TGTGCCAGCAGCTTAGGAGGGCGGTCCACTGAAGCTTTCTTT. Its translation: CASSLGGRSTEAFF.

J is TRBJ2-2 and V is TRBV19; TRBD2 aligns across 13 bases. The J segment lost 5 bases and the V segment lost 6 bases, leaving 3 bases of the junction unmatched. The length of the CDR3 is 15 residues. CDR1 is LNHDA, CDR2 SQIVND, per germline (reference sequence). In DNA, the CDR3 is TGTGCCAGTAGATCGGGACTAGCGGGGACCGGGGAGCTGTTTTTT. It is translated as CASRSGLAGTGELFF.

This chain connects TRBV5-1 to TRBJ2-3; TRBD1 agrees at 12 bases. The germline gives CDR1 SGHRS, CDR2 YFSETQ. Trimming at V came to 4 bases and at J to 4 bases, leaving 4 bases not matched to a gene. This CDR3 region has 15 residues. The CDR3 region is CASSQGQGAPDTQYF. CDR3 DNA: TGCGCCAGCAGCCAGGGACAGGGGGCCCCAGATACGCAGTATTTT.

The rearrangement uses TRBV9 and TRBJ2-7; 8 nucleotides line up with TRBD1. J was trimmed by 3 bases and V by 3 bases; bases with no gene match: 5. This CDR3 has 14 amino acids. Germline V gives CDR1 SGDLS, CDR2 YYNGEE. The CDR3 loop reads CASSAWDRNYEQYF. The CDR3, as DNA: TGTGCCAGCAGCGCCTGGGACAGGAACTACGAGCAGTACTTC. Full variable domain (missing parts from reference TRBV9 and TRBJ2-7): DSGVTQTPKHLITATGQRVTLRCSPRSGDLSVYWYQQSLDQGLQFLIQYYNGEERAKGNILERFSAQQFPDLHSELNLSSLELGDSALYFCASSAWDRNYEQYFGPGTRLTVT.

V and J are TRBV7-9 and TRBJ2-5; a possible D gene is TRBD2 (6 bases). The V end was cut by 6 bases, the J end by 2 bases, with 13 bases between. There are 14 residues in the CDR3. In germline, CDR1 is SEHNR, CDR2 FQNEAQ (reference sequence). CDR3 nucleotide sequence: TGTGCCAGCAGGTCCGGGGGACCACAAGAGACCCAGTACTTC. Protein sequence: CASRSGGPQETQYF.